This TCR beta chain was documented in a study of OX40 agonist ivuxolimab in advanced cancers. About the research overall: With a range of about 20 to 79, age averaged roughly 60 years, and around 80% were male.

The method was immunoSEQ multiplex PCR; TCRdb's version includes in-frame clones alone and lacks a portion of them. The sample records 35,000 to 45,000 clones, 74% being singletons. This CDR3 has 16 residues. V trimming: 2 bases; J trimming: 7 bases; junction bases outside the gene matches: 14. Germline assignment: CDR1 MGHRA and CDR2 YSYEKL. The TCR originated in an adult with an advanced solid tumor such as melanoma, head and neck, liver or kidney cancer. The chain uses TRBV4-1 and TRBJ2-7; 7 positions match TRBD2. Sequenced material: CD4+ or CD8+ T cells sorted from blood, taken in a trial of the OX40 agonist ivuxolimab. CDR3 sequence: CASSQSERGATGEQYF. CDR3 DNA: TGCGCCAGCAGCCAATCGGAGCGGGGCGCAACGGGAGAGCAGTACTTC.